This passage covers 3 T cell receptor beta chains from one sample sequenced in a study of T-cell memory formation after mild COVID-19. TCRdb used MiXCR to reprocess the 5' RACE reads, holding one entry per CDR3 protein. The sample yields 250,000 to 300,000 distinct CDR3 sequences, roughly 18% seen once. Sequenced input: PBMCs or a T cell subset sorted from them (not recorded which). These receptor sequences come from a man between 18 and 35 years old who had mild COVID-19 (a few samples of this study predate the infection). Cell type and time point are not known.

The gene calls are TRBV5-1 and TRBJ2-7; D ambiguous. V was pared by 0 bases and J by 3 bases, with 10 bases between. CDR1 and CDR2 (germline): SGHRS, YFSETQ. This CDR3 is 14 amino acids long. The DNA of the CDR3 is TGCGCCAGCAGCTTGGGGCAGTCCTTCTACGAGCAGTACTTC. Protein product: CASSLGQSFYEQYF.

The chain couples TRBV6-5 to TRBJ1-5; a possible D gene is TRBD1 (6 bases). CDR3 length: 13 amino acids. Germline V CDR1 and CDR2: MNHEY, SVGAGI. Deletions cut 7 bases from V and 5 bases from J, with 12 bases between. CDR3 amino acids: CASKTGLDQPQHF. The CDR3, as DNA: TGTGCCAGCAAAACAGGGTTAGATCAGCCCCAGCATTTT.

The chain links TRBV19 to TRBJ1-6; 8 nucleotides match TRBD1. Unmatched junction bases numbered 13, after V lost 8 bases and J lost 7 bases. Germline V gene lookup returns CDR1 LNHDA and CDR2 SQIVND (reference sequence). The CDR3 is 16 residues long. CDR3 amino acids: CASQYADGQGNSPLHF. The CDR3, as DNA: TGTGCCAGTCAGTATGCGGACGGACAGGGAAATTCACCCCTCCACTTT.